Below, 14 T cell receptor beta chains from the same sample are listed, as sequenced in a study of beta chain features in type 1 diabetes. The antigens for these receptors are not known. cDNA synthesis used the whole RNA isolate, giving expressed TCRB sequences. The table came from immunoSEQ multiplex PCR; TCRdb's copy has only in-frame clones and leaves some out. The table records about 240,000 clones, approximately 14% of them present only once. The study's findings and limits: For Type 1 diabetes patients, all four CD4+ subsets carried TCRB CDR3s that were moderately but significantly shorter.

The sample taken for sequencing was naive CD4+ T cells from blood. These receptors originate from a man aged 25 to 40 with type 1 diabetes.

The gene calls are TRBV7-2 and TRBJ1-2; 10 positions match TRBD1. Germline V CDR1 and CDR2: SGHTA, FQGNSA. The CDR3 sequence is 17 residues long. V trimming: 5 bases; J trimming: 6 bases; junction bases outside the gene matches: 15. Here the CDR3 DNA reads TGTGCCAGCAGCCCGATAGGGGGGACAGGGGCATCGCATGGCTACACCTTC. This encodes CASSPIGGTGASHGYTF.

The CDR3 coding sequence is TGCGCCAGCAGTCAATCTTGGGGGGACCGCTATGGCTACACCTTC. Its protein is CASSQSWGDRYGYTF. This chain links TRBV23-1 with TRBJ1-2, with a tentative D call TRBD1 (5 bases). TRBV23-1 is an open reading frame, and its role is uncertain. The CDR3 consists of 15 residues. The germline V and J ends were trimmed by 0 bases and 4 bases, with 12 bases remaining between them.

The rearrangement joins TRBV6-5 to TRBJ2-2; perhaps TRBD1 as D (7 bases). The CDR3 consists of 16 residues. Germline CDR1 is MNHEY and CDR2 is SVGAGI. V lost 2 bases, J lost 7 bases, and 17 bases lay in between. CDR3 sequence (DNA): TGTGCCAGCAGTTACCTTACGACAGGGAGGAGCGGGGAGCTGTTTTTT. Amino acids: CASSYLTTGRSGELFF.

This clone was counted only a few times. The chain recombines TRBV7-2 with TRBJ2-2; 9 bases are a match to TRBD1. The CDR3 spans 16 residues. V lost 5 bases, J lost 3 bases, and 7 bases stayed unmatched. Germline values: CDR1 SGHTA, CDR2 FQGNSA. The CDR3 coding sequence is TGTGCCAGCAGCCCTCGGACAGGGGACTACACCGGGGAGCTGTTTTTT. Its protein product is CASSPRTGDYTGELFF. Filled out from reference TRBV7-2 and TRBJ2-2, the complete variable domain reads GAGVSQSPSNKVTEKGKDVELRCDPISGHTALYWYRQSLGQGLEFLIYFQGNSAPDKSGLPSDRFSAERTGGSVSTLTIQRTQQEDSAVYLCASSPRTGDYTGELFFGEGSRLTVL.

The rearrangement joins TRBV7-6 to TRBJ2-1, with 9 bases lining up with TRBD1. V trimming: 5 bases; J trimming: 9 bases; junction bases outside the gene matches: 8. This CDR3 is 14 amino acids long. The germline V gene encodes CDR1 SGHVS and CDR2 FNYEAQ. CDR3: CASSHRDRASEQFF. In nucleotides, the CDR3 is TGTGCCAGCAGCCACCGGGACAGGGCTAGTGAGCAGTTCTTC.

The chain combines TRBV23-1 with TRBJ1-5; D is uncertain. TRBV23-1 belongs to the ORF category, with a function that is uncertain. CDR3 length equals 19 residues. V was pared by 3 bases and J by 2 bases, with 23 bases between. The CDR3 loop is CASSHPVCVSSCGNQPQHF. The CDR3 nucleotides read TGCGCCAGCAGTCATCCGGTATGCGTTTCGAGTTGTGGCAATCAGCCCCAGCATTTT.

The table lists this clone with a few counts. The chain links TRBV19 to TRBJ2-7; 8 nucleotides line up with TRBD2. The junction had 9 bases not matched to a gene; V was cut back by 9 bases and J by 5 bases. CDR1 and CDR2 from the germline V gene are LNHDA and SQIVND (reference sequence). The CDR3 has 13 amino acids. The CDR3 DNA sequence: TGTGCCAGCGAAGGGACTAGGAGCCACGAGCAGTACTTC. Translating it yields CASEGTRSHEQYF. Full variable domain (remainder filled in from reference TRBV19 and TRBJ2-7): DGGITQSPKYLFRKEGQNVTLSCEQNLNHDAMYWYRQDPGQGLRLIYYSQIVNDFQKGDIAEGYSVSREKKESFPLTVTSAQKNPTAFYLCASEGTRSHEQYFGPGTRLTVT.

This chain connects TRBV5-4 to TRBJ1-1; D possibly corresponds to TRBD1 (5 bases). The V gene lost 0 bases and the J gene lost 0 bases, with 15 bases spanning the gap. Germline V gene data show CDR1 as SGHNT and CDR2 as YYREEE (reference sequence). CDR3 length: 17 residues. CDR3: CASSLGARTTMNTEAFF. The CDR3 DNA follows: TGTGCCAGCAGCTTGGGGGCCAGGACAACCATGAACACTGAAGCTTTCTTT.

The genes are TRBV9 and TRBJ2-3; tentative D call: TRBD2 (5 bases). Germline-derived CDR1 and CDR2 are SGDLS and YYNGEE. V lost 4 bases to trimming and J lost 4 bases, with 19 bases between them. CDR3 length equals 16 residues. The CDR3 is CASSSIRLAAPDTQYF. The CDR3 nucleotides are TGTGCCAGCAGCTCTATACGCCTAGCTGCTCCAGATACGCAGTATTTT.

This clone occurred a few times. J is TRBJ2-5 and V is TRBV7-9, with 8 bases that match TRBD2. CDR1 is SEHNR, CDR2 FQNEAQ, per germline (reference sequence). The V segment lost 8 bases and the J segment 2 bases; nucleotides outside the gene matches: 7. This CDR3 spans 14 amino acids. In DNA form, the CDR3 reads TGTGCCAGCTCAAGGAGCGGGGGACAAGAGACCCAGTACTTC. Protein sequence: CASSRSGGQETQYF. The complete variable domain, with remaining parts taken from reference TRBV7-9 and TRBJ2-5, reads DTGVSQNPRHKITKRGQNVTFRCDPISEHNRLYWYRQTLGQGPEFLTYFQNEAQLEKSRLLSDRFSAERPKGSFSTLEIQRTEQGDSAMYLCASSRSGGQETQYFGPGTRLLVL.

The rearrangement joins TRBV6-6 to TRBJ2-7, with D maybe TRBD1 (6 bases). There are 16 residues in the CDR3. V dropped 0 bases and J dropped 4 bases, with 16 bases sitting between them. In germline, CDR1 is MNHNY, CDR2 SVGAGI (reference sequence). The CDR3 sequence is CASSYSGPGALYEQYF. The CDR3, as DNA: TGTGCCAGCAGTTACTCGGGCCCAGGGGCGCTGTACGAGCAGTACTTC.

The V gene is TRBV6-5, the J gene TRBJ1-2, with 10 positions matching TRBD1. V gave up 2 bases and J gave up 3 bases; unmatched junction bases: 3. The CDR3 is made up of 15 amino acids. Germline CDR1 and CDR2: MNHEY and SVGAGI. The CDR3 spells CASSYGDRGDYGYTF. The CDR3 nucleotides read TGTGCCAGCAGTTACGGGGACAGGGGAGACTATGGCTACACCTTC.

In this sample, this clone turned up a few times. The V call is TRBV25-1, the J call TRBJ1-2; TRBD1 might be the D (5 bases). With 6 bases removed from V and 2 bases from J, the gap between germline ends came to 10 bases. This CDR3 has 13 amino acids. Germline CDR1 and CDR2: MGHDK and SYGVNS. Written as DNA, the CDR3 is TGTGCCAGCAGCCGGGGGGGGAACTATGGCTACACCTTC. Its protein is CASSRGGNYGYTF.

This clone was seen more than once but under ten times. V usage is TRBV6-5 and J usage is TRBJ2-3; 8 bases match TRBD2. The CDR3 contains 14 residues. J was trimmed by 1 base and V by 5 bases; bases with no gene match: 2. Germline lookup yields CDR1 MNHEY and CDR2 SVGAGI. Here the CDR3 reads CASSRREGTDTQYF. The CDR3 nucleotides read TGTGCCAGCAGTCGGCGGGAGGGCACAGATACGCAGTATTTT.